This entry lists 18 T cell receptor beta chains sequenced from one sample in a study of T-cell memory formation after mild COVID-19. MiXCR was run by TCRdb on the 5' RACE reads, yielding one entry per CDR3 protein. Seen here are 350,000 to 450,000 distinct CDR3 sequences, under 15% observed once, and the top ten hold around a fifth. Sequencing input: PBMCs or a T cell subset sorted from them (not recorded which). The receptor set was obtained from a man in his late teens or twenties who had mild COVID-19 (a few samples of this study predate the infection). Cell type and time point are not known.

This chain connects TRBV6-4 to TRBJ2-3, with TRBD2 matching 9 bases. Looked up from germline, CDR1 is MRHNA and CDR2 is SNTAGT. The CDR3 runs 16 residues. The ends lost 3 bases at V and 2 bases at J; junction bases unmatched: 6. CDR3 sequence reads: CASSEEAGGSTDTQYF. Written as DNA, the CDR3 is TGTGCCAGCAGTGAGGAAGCGGGGGGTTCCACAGATACGCAGTATTTT.

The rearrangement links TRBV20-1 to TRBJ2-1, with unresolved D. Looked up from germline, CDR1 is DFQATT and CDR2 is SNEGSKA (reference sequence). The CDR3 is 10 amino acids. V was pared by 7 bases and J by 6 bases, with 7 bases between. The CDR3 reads CSVLGNEQFF. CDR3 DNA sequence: TGCAGTGTTCTAGGCAATGAGCAGTTCTTC.

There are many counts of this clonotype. The CDR3 loop is CASSSQNTGTGHSPLHF. CDR3 in DNA: TGTGCCAGCAGCTCACAGAATACCGGGACAGGCCATTCACCCCTCCACTTT. The chain joins TRBV7-6 to TRBJ1-6; 8 bases line up with TRBD1. Germline CDR1 and CDR2: SGHVS and FNYEAQ. The V and J ends lost 4 bases and 8 bases, in that order; junction bases with no gene match: 13. This CDR3 region has 17 residues.

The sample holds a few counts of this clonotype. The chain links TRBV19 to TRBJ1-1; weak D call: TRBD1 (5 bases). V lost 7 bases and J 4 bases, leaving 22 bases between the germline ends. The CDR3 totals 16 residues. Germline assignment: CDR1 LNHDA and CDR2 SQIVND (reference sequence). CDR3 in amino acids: CASNSEGIGLPTEAFF. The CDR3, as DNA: TGTGCCAGTAACTCAGAGGGGATCGGGCTACCCACTGAAGCTTTCTTT.

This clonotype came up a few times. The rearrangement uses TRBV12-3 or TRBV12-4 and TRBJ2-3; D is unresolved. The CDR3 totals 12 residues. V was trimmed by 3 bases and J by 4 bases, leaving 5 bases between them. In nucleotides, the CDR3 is TGTGCCAGCAGTTTTTTTCCAGATACGCAGTATTTT. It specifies CASSFFPDTQYF.

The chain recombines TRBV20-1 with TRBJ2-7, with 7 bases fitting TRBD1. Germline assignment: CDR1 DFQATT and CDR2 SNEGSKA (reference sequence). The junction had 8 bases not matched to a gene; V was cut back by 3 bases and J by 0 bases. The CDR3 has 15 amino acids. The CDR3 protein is CSASRSRGSSYEQYF. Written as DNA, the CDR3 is TGCAGTGCTAGTAGGAGCAGGGGGAGCTCCTACGAGCAGTACTTC.

The CDR3 DNA reads as TGCGCCAGCAGCTACTCACCCAGGGTGGAGAATTCACCCCTCCACTTT. Amino acids: CASSYSPRVENSPLHF. The V gene is TRBV5-1, the J gene TRBJ1-6; perhaps TRBD1 as D (5 bases). V was shortened by 3 bases and J by 7 bases, with 17 bases between the two germline ends. In germline, CDR1 is SGHRS, CDR2 YFSETQ. CDR3 length: 16 residues.

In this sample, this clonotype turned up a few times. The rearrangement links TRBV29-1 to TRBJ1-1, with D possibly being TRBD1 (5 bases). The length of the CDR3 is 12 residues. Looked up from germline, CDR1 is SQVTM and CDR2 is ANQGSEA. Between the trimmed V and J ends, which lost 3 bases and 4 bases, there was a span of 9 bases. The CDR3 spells CSVEGDPTEAFF. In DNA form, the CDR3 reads TGCAGCGTTGAGGGGGATCCCACTGAAGCTTTCTTT.

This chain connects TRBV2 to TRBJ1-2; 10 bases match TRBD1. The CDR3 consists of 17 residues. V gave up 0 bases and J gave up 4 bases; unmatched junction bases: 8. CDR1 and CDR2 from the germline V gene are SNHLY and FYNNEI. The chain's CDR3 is CASSEAEGQGRSYGYTF. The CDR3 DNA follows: TGTGCCAGCAGTGAAGCGGAGGGACAGGGGCGATCCTATGGCTACACCTTC. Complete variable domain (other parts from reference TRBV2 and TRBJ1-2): EPEVTQTPSHQVTQMGQEVILRCVPISNHLYFYWYRQILGQKVEFLVSFYNNEISEKSEIFDDQFSVERPDGSNFTLKIRSTKLEDSAMYFCASSEAEGQGRSYGYTFGSGTRLTVV.

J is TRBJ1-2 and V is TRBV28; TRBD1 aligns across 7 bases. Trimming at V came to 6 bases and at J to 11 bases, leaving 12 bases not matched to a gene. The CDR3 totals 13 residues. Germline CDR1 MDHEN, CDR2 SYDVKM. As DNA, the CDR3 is TGTGCCAGCAGGGACAGGCTCACATCAGGTTACACCTTC. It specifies CASRDRLTSGYTF.

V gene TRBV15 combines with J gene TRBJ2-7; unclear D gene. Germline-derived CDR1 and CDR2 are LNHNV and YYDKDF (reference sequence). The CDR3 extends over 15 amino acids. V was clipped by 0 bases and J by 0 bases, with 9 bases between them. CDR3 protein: CATSRETQNSYEQYF. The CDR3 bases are TGTGCCACCAGCAGAGAAACACAGAACTCCTACGAGCAGTACTTC.

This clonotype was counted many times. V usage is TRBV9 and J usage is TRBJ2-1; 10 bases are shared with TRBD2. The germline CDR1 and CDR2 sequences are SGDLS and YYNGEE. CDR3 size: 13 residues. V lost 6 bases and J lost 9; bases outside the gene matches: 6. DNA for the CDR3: TGTGCCAGCACAGCGGGGGGGACCGCTGAGCAGTTCTTC. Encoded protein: CASTAGGTAEQFF.

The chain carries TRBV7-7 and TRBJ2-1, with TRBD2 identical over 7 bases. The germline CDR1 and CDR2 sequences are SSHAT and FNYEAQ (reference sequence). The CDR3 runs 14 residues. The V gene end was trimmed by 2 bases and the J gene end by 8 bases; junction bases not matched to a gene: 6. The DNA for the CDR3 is TGTGCCAGCAGCTTATCGACTAGCATCGATGAGCAGTTCTTC. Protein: CASSLSTSIDEQFF.

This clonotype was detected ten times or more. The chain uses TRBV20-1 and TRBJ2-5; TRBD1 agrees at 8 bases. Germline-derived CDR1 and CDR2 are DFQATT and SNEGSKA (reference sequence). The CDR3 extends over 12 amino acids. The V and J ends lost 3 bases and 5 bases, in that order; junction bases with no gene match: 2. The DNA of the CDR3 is TGCAGTGCTAGGGACAGGGCGGAGACCCAGTACTTC. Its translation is CSARDRAETQYF.

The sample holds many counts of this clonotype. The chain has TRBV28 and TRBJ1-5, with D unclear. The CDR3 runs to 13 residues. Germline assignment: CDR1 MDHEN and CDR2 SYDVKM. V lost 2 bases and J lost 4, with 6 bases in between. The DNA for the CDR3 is TGTGCCAGCAGTTTAATCACGAATCAGCCCCAGCATTTT. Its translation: CASSLITNQPQHF.

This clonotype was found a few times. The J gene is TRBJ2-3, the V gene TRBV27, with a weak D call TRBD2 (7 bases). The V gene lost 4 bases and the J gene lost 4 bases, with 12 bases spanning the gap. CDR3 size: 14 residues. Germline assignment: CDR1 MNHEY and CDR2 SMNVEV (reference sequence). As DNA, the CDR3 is TGTGCCAGCAGTTCGGGGGGCAATGCAGATACGCAGTATTTT. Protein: CASSSGGNADTQYF.

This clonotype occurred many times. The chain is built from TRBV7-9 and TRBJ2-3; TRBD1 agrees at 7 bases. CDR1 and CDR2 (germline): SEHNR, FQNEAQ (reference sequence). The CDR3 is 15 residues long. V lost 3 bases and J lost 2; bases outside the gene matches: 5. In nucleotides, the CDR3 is TGTGCCAGCAGCTTTTCTGGACAGGCCACAGATACGCAGTATTTT. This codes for CASSFSGQATDTQYF.

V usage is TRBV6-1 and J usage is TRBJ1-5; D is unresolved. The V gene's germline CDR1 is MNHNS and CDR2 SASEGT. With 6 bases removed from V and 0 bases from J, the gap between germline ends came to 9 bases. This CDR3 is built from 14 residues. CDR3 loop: CASRQDYSNQPQHF. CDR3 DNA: TGTGCCAGCAGGCAGGATTATAGCAATCAGCCCCAGCATTTT.